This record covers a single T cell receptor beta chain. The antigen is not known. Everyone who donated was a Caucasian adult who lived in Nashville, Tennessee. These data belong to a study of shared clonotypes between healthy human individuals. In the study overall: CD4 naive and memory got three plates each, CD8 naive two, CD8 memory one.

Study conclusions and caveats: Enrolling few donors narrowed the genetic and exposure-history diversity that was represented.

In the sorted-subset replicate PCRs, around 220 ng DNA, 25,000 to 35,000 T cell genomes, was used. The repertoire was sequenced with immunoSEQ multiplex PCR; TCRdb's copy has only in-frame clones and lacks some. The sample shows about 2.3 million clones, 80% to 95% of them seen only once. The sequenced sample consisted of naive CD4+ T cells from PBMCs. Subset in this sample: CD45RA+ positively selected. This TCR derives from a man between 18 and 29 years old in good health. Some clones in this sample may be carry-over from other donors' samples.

This CDR3 reads CATSSRTGGLIYEQFF. The DNA for the CDR3 is TGTGCCACCAGCAGTCGGACAGGGGGCCTAATCTATGAGCAGTTCTTC. The V call is TRBV15, the J call TRBJ2-1; 11 bases are a match to TRBD1. Germline loops: CDR1 LNHNV, CDR2 YYDKDF (reference sequence). The CDR3 has 16 residues. V was clipped by 3 bases and J by 8 bases; unmatched bases: 9.